Reported below is one T cell receptor beta chain. The sample originates from a study of T cell changes during pregnancy in multiple sclerosis. Some clones are missing from TCRdb's copy, which holds only in-frame ones; the method was immunoSEQ multiplex PCR. The sample includes roughly 60,000 clones, over 95% of them seen just once. The ends were cut back, 0 bases at V and 0 bases at J, with 7 bases in the middle. Per the germline V gene, CDR1 is SGDLS and CDR2 is YYNGEE. The CDR3 length is 16 residues. The rearrangement links TRBV9 to TRBJ2-6; D unclear. This sequence was found in a female donor with multiple sclerosis, enrolled in a pregnancy study. Sample: CD8+ T cells from peripheral blood mononuclear cells, taken after pregnancy. The CDR3 loop is CASSVARGSGANVLTF. The CDR3 nucleotides are TGTGCCAGCAGCGTAGCTCGCGGCTCTGGGGCCAACGTCCTGACTTTC.